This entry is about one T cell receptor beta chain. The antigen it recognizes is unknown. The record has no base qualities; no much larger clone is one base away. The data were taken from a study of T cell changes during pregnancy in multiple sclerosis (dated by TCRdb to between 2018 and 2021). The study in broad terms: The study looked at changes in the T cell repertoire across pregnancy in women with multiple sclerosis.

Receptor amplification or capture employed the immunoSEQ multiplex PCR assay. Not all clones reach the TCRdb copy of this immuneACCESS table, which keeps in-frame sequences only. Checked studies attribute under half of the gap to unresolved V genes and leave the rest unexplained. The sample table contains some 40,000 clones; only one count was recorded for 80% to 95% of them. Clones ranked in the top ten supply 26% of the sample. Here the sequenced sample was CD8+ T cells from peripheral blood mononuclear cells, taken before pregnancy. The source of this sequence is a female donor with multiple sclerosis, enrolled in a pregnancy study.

The DNA sequence reads TGCAGCGTTGAAGTTGCAGGGAAAGGGACTGAAGCTTTCTTT. Its translation is CSVEVAGKGTEAFF. The rearrangement combines TRBV29-1 with TRBJ1-1; matching of 5 bases hints at TRBD1 as the D gene. CDR1 and CDR2, looked up from the germline V gene, are SQVTM and ANQGSEA. Trimming takes 1 base from V and 5 bases from J, and the germline ends sit 14 bases apart. The CDR3 runs 14 amino acids, cysteine and phenylalanine included. Of all the DNA, just the CDR3 is kept, 42 bases in frame from base 1.